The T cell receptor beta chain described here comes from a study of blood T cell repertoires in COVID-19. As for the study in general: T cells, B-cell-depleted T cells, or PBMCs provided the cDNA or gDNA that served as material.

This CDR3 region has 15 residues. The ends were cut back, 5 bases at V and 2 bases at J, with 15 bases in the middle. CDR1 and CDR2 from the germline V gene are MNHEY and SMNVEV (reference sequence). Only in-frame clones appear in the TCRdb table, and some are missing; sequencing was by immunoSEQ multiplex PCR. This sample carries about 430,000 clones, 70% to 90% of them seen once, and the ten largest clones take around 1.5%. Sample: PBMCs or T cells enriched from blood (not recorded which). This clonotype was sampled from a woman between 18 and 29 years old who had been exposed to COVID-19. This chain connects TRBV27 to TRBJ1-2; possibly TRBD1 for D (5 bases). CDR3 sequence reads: CASSNFGGMNYGYTF. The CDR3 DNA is TGTGCCAGCAGTAACTTCGGGGGGATGAACTATGGCTACACCTTC.